What follows is one T cell receptor (beta chain) and its context. Its target is unknown. Profiled with immunoSEQ multiplex PCR; TCRdb holds only in-frame clones, not every one. The sample lists some 280,000 clones, 90% to 95% occurring once. This sample is drawn from a study of T cell responses to AZD1222 COVID-19 vaccine. Whole-study findings and limits: Spike-wide coverage was observed for vaccine-associated CD4 TCRs, with dominant responses at 160-218 and 743-854.

V gave up 6 bases and J gave up 1 base, with 9 bases separating them. The V gene's germline CDR1 is SGHTA and CDR2 FQGNSA. This CDR3 region has 14 residues. The sequenced sample was peripheral blood, obtained 28 days after the second AZD1222 dose. J is TRBJ2-2 and V is TRBV7-2; TRBD2 is a possible D gene (6 bases). The receptor comes from an adult who received the AZD1222 COVID-19 vaccine. The CDR3 loop reads CASRGGWNTGELFF. The CDR3 nucleotides read TGTGCCAGCAGGGGGGGTTGGAACACCGGGGAGCTGTTTTTT.